This T cell receptor (beta chain) came from a study of identical twins. Study observations and caveats: There was an excess of low generation probability in the out-of-frame alpha sequences that twins shared.

In this sample, this clonotype turned up a few times. Its antigen is not known. MiXCR, run by TCRdb on the 5' RACE reads, gives a single entry per CDR3 protein. The sample shows 460,000 or so distinct CDR3 sequences, 11% to 15% of them seen only once. Germline V lookup: CDR1 DFQATT, CDR2 SNEGSKA (reference sequence). The CDR3 extends over 14 amino acids. V was clipped by 3 bases and J by 0 bases, with 9 bases between them. The sample also formed part of further work on yellow fever vaccine responses in identical twins.

This receptor was identified in a woman between 18 and 30 years old in good health. The sequencing sample was made of CD4+ T cells sorted from blood. This chain uses TRBV20-1 with TRBJ2-1, with D unresolved. CDR3: CSASRLDSYNEQFF. The CDR3 DNA reads TGCAGTGCTAGTCGACTGGACTCCTACAATGAGCAGTTCTTC.